The 27 T cell receptor beta chains below come from one sample, sequenced in a study of beta chain features in type 1 diabetes. Isolated RNA was reverse transcribed in full, so expressed TCRB transcripts were sequenced. Measured with immunoSEQ multiplex PCR; TCRdb has only the in-frame clones, and not every one. The sample carries about 260,000 clones, roughly 70% recorded once. The sample taken for sequencing was naive CD4+ T cells from blood. The receptor source for this set is a man aged 25-40 years in good health.

This chain connects TRBV30 to TRBJ2-7; D is perhaps TRBD1 (5 bases). Germline CDR1 and CDR2: GTSNPN and SVGIG (reference sequence). The CDR3 extends over 12 amino acids. Trimming stripped 4 bases from V and 2 bases from J, with 9 bases between. This CDR3 is CAWTGNPYEQYF. CDR3 coding DNA: TGTGCCTGGACAGGGAATCCCTACGAGCAGTACTTC.

This clone occurred a few times. CDR3: CSVQGRAVGYTF. CDR3 sequence (DNA): TGCAGCGTACAGGGAAGGGCAGTTGGCTACACCTTC. This sequence joins TRBV29-1 and TRBJ1-2; a weak D match, TRBD1 (6 bases). Trimming shortened V by 6 bases and J by 7 bases, and 15 bases separated the two germline ends. The CDR3 totals 12 residues. Germline CDR1 reads SQVTM; CDR2 reads ANQGSEA.

The chain has TRBV2 and TRBJ2-4; 8 bases fit TRBD2. The CDR3 is 13 residues long. Germline trimming cut 7 bases from V and 4 bases from J; bases unmatched to any gene: 3. CDR1 and CDR2 from the germline V gene are SNHLY and FYNNEI. CDR3 DNA: TGTGCCAGCACAAGCGGGGGTAAAAACATTCAGTACTTC. It yields the protein CASTSGGKNIQYF.

This clone appeared a few times. The sample has other DNA sequences that encode this CDR3 too. This chain connects TRBV29-1 to TRBJ2-3, with no clear D. Germline V gives CDR1 SQVTM, CDR2 ANQGSEA. This CDR3 comprises 13 residues. Trimming left V 5 bases short and J 2 bases short, with 11 bases between. The CDR3 is CSVRGRNTDTQYF. Written as DNA, the CDR3 is TGCAGCGTTCGCGGCCGAAACACAGATACGCAGTATTTT.

The genes are TRBV28 and TRBJ2-2; 7 bases agree with TRBD1. Germline V lookup: CDR1 MDHEN, CDR2 SYDVKM. Trimming at V came to 6 bases and at J to 6 bases, leaving 10 bases not matched to a gene. CDR3 length: 15 amino acids. In DNA form, the CDR3 reads TGTGCCAGCAGGCCATTCAAAGGGGGCCCCGGGGAGCTGTTTTTT. It translates to CASRPFKGGPGELFF.

A few counts support this clone. This chain links TRBV7-9 with TRBJ2-3; 8 bases match TRBD1. Germline loops: CDR1 SEHNR, CDR2 FQNEAQ (reference sequence). V lost 6 bases to trimming and J lost 1 base; unmatched junction nucleotides: 6. The CDR3 totals 15 residues. The CDR3 region is CASRWDRHRTDTQYF. CDR3 coding DNA: TGTGCCAGCAGATGGGACAGGCACCGCACAGATACGCAGTATTTT.

The chain couples TRBV7-9 to TRBJ2-2; TRBD2 might be the D (5 bases). Germline lookup yields CDR1 SEHNR and CDR2 FQNEAQ (reference sequence). The CDR3 has 15 amino acids. V shed 5 bases and J shed 5 bases, with 15 bases lying between them. CDR3 amino acids: CASSVALSGTGELFF. CDR3 nucleotides: TGTGCCAGCAGCGTGGCGCTTTCGGGAACCGGGGAGCTGTTTTTT.

The rearrangement joins TRBV4-1 to TRBJ2-7; 7 bases match TRBD2. The trim removed 0 bases at V and 4 bases at J, leaving 15 bases unmatched. The CDR3 loop spans 18 amino acids. CDR1 MGHRA and CDR2 YSYEKL come from the germline V gene. The CDR3 region is CASSQDGRRTRGGYEQYF. As DNA, the CDR3 is TGCGCCAGCAGCCAAGATGGACGGAGGACTAGAGGCGGGTACGAGCAGTACTTC.

This sequence joins TRBV7-2 and TRBJ2-3; D is tentatively TRBD1 or TRBD2 (5 bases each). The CDR3 runs 15 residues. The ends were cut back, 7 bases at V and 3 bases at J, with 17 bases in the middle. CDR1 is SGHTA, CDR2 FQGNSA, per germline. CDR3 residues: CASTHHGTTTDTQYF. CDR3 sequence (DNA): TGTGCCAGCACCCATCATGGGACCACTACAGATACGCAGTATTTT. The variable domain in full, with the rest retrieved from reference TRBV7-2 and TRBJ2-3, is GAGVSQSPSNKVTEKGKDVELRCDPISGHTALYWYRQSLGQGLEFLIYFQGNSAPDKSGLPSDRFSAERTGGSVSTLTIQRTQQEDSAVYLCASTHHGTTTDTQYFGPGTRLTVL.

The CDR3 nucleotides are TGTGCCAGCAGTGGGGGACTAGCCGGGGAGACCCAGTACTTC. Encoded protein: CASSGGLAGETQYF. This chain joins TRBV25-1 and TRBJ2-5, with 9 bases matching TRBD2. Per the germline V gene, CDR1 is MGHDK and CDR2 is SYGVNS. Trimming at V came to 4 bases and at J to 5 bases, leaving 5 bases not matched to a gene. The length of the CDR3 is 14 residues.

The rearrangement uses TRBV7-9 and TRBJ2-5; 9 bases match TRBD2. The CDR3 loop spans 17 amino acids. V lost 5 bases and J lost 5; bases outside the gene matches: 15. Germline V gene data show CDR1 as SEHNR and CDR2 as FQNEAQ (reference sequence). Here the CDR3 DNA reads TGTGCCAGCAGCCTTACGGCGAGGGTAGCGGGAGTGGAGACCCAGTACTTC. Translated, it gives CASSLTARVAGVETQYF.

The CDR3 loop reads CASSLDPGRDQAFF. In DNA form, the CDR3 reads TGTGCCAGCAGCTTAGATCCGGGCCGAGACCAAGCTTTCTTT. The chain has TRBV11-2 and TRBJ1-1; D is unresolved. Trimming pared 0 bases from V and 9 bases from J, leaving 14 bases between. From germline, CDR1 is SGHAT and CDR2 FQNNGV. The CDR3 totals 14 residues.

The J gene is TRBJ2-7, the V gene TRBV18, with 10 positions matching TRBD1. The CDR3 runs 14 residues. Germline V gene data show CDR1 as KGHSH and CDR2 as LQKENI. With V trimmed by 2 bases and J by 7 bases, 5 bases remained unmatched. The CDR3 DNA is TGTGCCAGCTCACCAGGACAGGGGGATCGGGAGCAGTACTTC. Protein: CASSPGQGDREQYF.

A remark on this clone: This CDR3 is also generated by other DNA sequences in the sample. The chain employs TRBV30 and TRBJ2-5; D gene uncertain. This CDR3 is built from 13 residues. Per the germline V gene, CDR1 is GTSNPN and CDR2 is SVGIG (reference sequence). V was pared by 0 bases and J by 1 base, with 6 bases between. In nucleotides, the CDR3 is TGTGCCTGGAGTGTCGGCTTCCAAGAGACCCAGTACTTC. The encoded protein is CAWSVGFQETQYF.

This rearrangement joins TRBV30 to TRBJ1-2; D uncertain. Trimming shortened V by 1 base and J by 1 base, and 10 bases separated the two germline ends. The germline V gene encodes CDR1 GTSNPN and CDR2 SVGIG (reference sequence). The CDR3 contains 14 residues. CDR3 loop: CAWSGAQFNYGYTF. For the CDR3, the DNA is TGTGCCTGGAGTGGCGCGCAGTTTAACTATGGCTACACCTTC.

This chain joins TRBV30 and TRBJ1-6; D gene ambiguous. Germline V CDR1 and CDR2: GTSNPN, SVGIG (reference sequence). Trimming left V 2 bases short and J 7 bases short, with 12 bases between. The CDR3 is made up of 14 amino acids. The DNA for the CDR3 is TGTGCCTGGAGTCAGGCGGGGTTGAATTCACCCCTCCACTTT. It codes for CAWSQAGLNSPLHF.

This clone was seen a few times. This chain links TRBV29-1 with TRBJ2-1; unclear D gene. CDR3 length: 12 amino acids. CDR1 is SQVTM and CDR2 is ANQGSEA in the germline V gene. Trimming removed 3 bases at V and 9 bases at J, with 12 bases between. As DNA, the CDR3 is TGCAGCGTTGAGGAGCTCCAAGGTGAGCAGTTCTTC. This gives the protein CSVEELQGEQFF.

V is TRBV29-1 and J is TRBJ2-1, with 9 bases matching TRBD2. The junction had 2 bases not matched to a gene; V was cut back by 3 bases and J by 5 bases. CDR3 size: 13 residues. Germline V gene data show CDR1 as SQVTM and CDR2 as ANQGSEA. CDR3 sequence: CSVEAGGDNEQFF. The CDR3 DNA reads TGCAGCGTTGAGGCGGGAGGGGACAATGAGCAGTTCTTC.

The chain couples TRBV5-1 to TRBJ2-7; D uncertain. V was cut by 0 bases and J by 10 bases, with 8 bases left in between. Germline V gives CDR1 SGHRS, CDR2 YFSETQ. The CDR3 has 11 residues. The CDR3 DNA follows: TGCGCCAGCAGCTTGGGCCCTTCTCAGTACTTC. It specifies CASSLGPSQYF.

This clone occurred a few times. The chain has TRBV10-3 and TRBJ2-6; D gene unclear. Germline assignment: CDR1 ENHRY and CDR2 SYGVKD. V was shortened by 2 bases and J by 3 bases, with 5 bases between the two germline ends. The CDR3 is 14 amino acids. CDR3 amino acids: CAISEGRGANVLTF. DNA for the CDR3: TGTGCCATCAGTGAGGGGCGTGGGGCCAACGTCCTGACTTTC.

The chain combines TRBV30 with TRBJ2-5, with TRBD2 as a possible D gene (6 bases). This CDR3 comprises 15 residues. Germline V CDR1 and CDR2: GTSNPN, SVGIG (reference sequence). The V gene lost 3 bases and the J gene lost 1 base, with 15 bases spanning the gap. As DNA, the CDR3 is TGTGCCTGGAGCCCGGGCGGGGCCCGCCAAGAGACCCAGTACTTC. It yields the protein CAWSPGGARQETQYF.

This clone was picked up one time. The V and J genes are TRBV29-1 and TRBJ2-3, with D maybe TRBD1 (5 bases). This CDR3 is built from 12 residues. The V gene lost 4 bases and the J gene lost 6 bases, with 11 bases spanning the gap. Germline lookup yields CDR1 SQVTM and CDR2 ANQGSEA. CDR3 sequence reads: CSVGAGLDTQYF. The CDR3 DNA sequence: TGCAGCGTTGGAGCAGGGTTGGATACGCAGTATTTT.

The genes are TRBV18 and TRBJ2-3; D gene unclear. Trimming took 1 base from V and 3 from J, leaving 8 bases between them. CDR3 length: 14 residues. The V gene's germline CDR1 is KGHSH and CDR2 LQKENI. CDR3 nucleotide sequence: TGTGCCAGCTCACCACAAGCCTTTACAGATACGCAGTATTTT. Protein sequence: CASSPQAFTDTQYF. The whole variable domain, filled in from reference TRBV18 and TRBJ2-3, reads NAGVMQNPRHLVRRRGQEARLRCSPMKGHSHVYWYRQLPEEGLKFMVYLQKENIIDESGMPKERFSAEFPKEGPSILRIQQVVRGDSAAYFCASSPQAFTDTQYFGPGTRLTVL.

This sequence joins TRBV29-1 and TRBJ1-2; D possibly corresponds to TRBD1 (5 bases). CDR1 and CDR2 from the germline V gene are SQVTM and ANQGSEA. The CDR3 has 13 amino acids. Trimming removed 3 bases at V and 2 bases at J, with 10 bases between. The CDR3 here is CSVEAGKNYGYTF. In nucleotides, the CDR3 is TGCAGCGTTGAGGCAGGGAAAAACTATGGCTACACCTTC.

This clone was observed once. This chain links TRBV7-2 with TRBJ2-4, with TRBD2 matching over 7 bases. V lost 1 base and J lost 9; bases outside the gene matches: 9. CDR1 is SGHTA, CDR2 FQGNSA, per germline. The CDR3 is made up of 15 amino acids. The CDR3 nucleotides read TGTGCCAGCAGCTTAGTAGGCGGGAGCGAAAGCATTCAGTACTTC. Amino acids: CASSLVGGSESIQYF.

This clone was picked up a small number of times. V gene TRBV18 combines with J gene TRBJ2-2, with unresolved D. Per the germline V gene, CDR1 is KGHSH and CDR2 is LQKENI. The CDR3 length is 14 residues. V was cut by 1 base and J by 4 bases, with 7 bases left in between. Here the CDR3 DNA reads TGTGCCAGCTCACCACTGGTTACCACCGGGGAGCTGTTTTTT. Translated, it gives CASSPLVTTGELFF. The variable domain in full, completed from reference TRBV18 and TRBJ2-2, reads NAGVMQNPRHLVRRRGQEARLRCSPMKGHSHVYWYRQLPEEGLKFMVYLQKENIIDESGMPKERFSAEFPKEGPSILRIQQVVRGDSAAYFCASSPLVTTGELFFGEGSRLTVL.

This clone was recorded only once. The chain joins TRBV9 to TRBJ1-2; D unresolved. V lost 0 bases and J lost 6, with 9 bases in between. Germline V lookup: CDR1 SGDLS, CDR2 YYNGEE. The CDR3 spans 13 residues. CDR3 nucleotides: TGTGCCAGCAGCGTAGAAAGGGCGGATGGCTACACCTTC. This translates into CASSVERADGYTF.